Shown below are 25 T cell receptor beta chains from a single sample sequenced in a study of shared clonotypes between healthy human individuals (dated by TCRdb to between 2020 and 2021). Library method: the immunoSEQ multiplex PCR assay. TCRdb carries this immuneACCESS record with in-frame sequences only. Its versions omit some clonotypes, under half of them owing to an unresolved V gene in the studies checked, with the rest unexplained. Here the sample has about 1 million clones; under 80% occur a single time. About 1.5% of the sample rests with the top ten. The sequenced sample consisted of memory CD4+ T cells sorted from blood. According to the study, the label for this sample's cell subset or site signals: CD45RA-negative fraction. All receptors derive from a young man in good health.

This clone came up a few times. The chain links TRBV7-2 to TRBJ1-6, with 7 nucleotides matching TRBD1. Germline trimming cut 1 base from V and 0 bases from J; bases unmatched to any gene: 3. Germline CDR1 SGHTA, CDR2 FQGNSA. CDR3 length: 17 amino acids. DNA of the CDR3: TGTGCCAGCAGCTTAGAACAGGGGAGCTCCTATAATTCACCCCTCCACTTT. Residues: CASSLEQGSSYNSPLHF.

The genes are TRBV11-2 and TRBJ2-5; D could derive from TRBD1 or TRBD2 (5 bases each). V lost 1 base and J lost 2, with 8 bases in between. Germline V gene data show CDR1 as SGHAT and CDR2 as FQNNGV. This CDR3 region has 14 residues. The CDR3 nucleotides read TGTGCCAGCAGCTTAGGGGGACGGCAAGAGACCCAGTACTTC. This gives the protein CASSLGGRQETQYF.

The chain carries TRBV6-6 and TRBJ2-5; TRBD2 aligns across 7 bases. Germline V gives CDR1 MNHNY, CDR2 SVGAGI (reference sequence). V was pared by 5 bases and J by 5 bases, with 8 bases of the junction left unmatched. CDR3 size: 14 residues. CDR3 DNA: TGTGCCAGCAGTGCCACTAGCGTGACCGAGACCCAGTACTTC. Amino acid sequence: CASSATSVTETQYF.

This clone was detected only a few times. V gene TRBV13 combines with J gene TRBJ1-3, with D possibly TRBD1 on 5 matching bases. The germline V and J ends were trimmed by 0 bases and 2 bases, with 11 bases remaining between them. The germline V gene has CDR1 PRHDT and CDR2 FYEKMQ (reference sequence). The CDR3 loop spans 16 amino acids. The CDR3 region has the DNA TGTGCCAGCAGCTTAGGGACACCGGGGCCTGGAAACACCATATATTTT. This translates into CASSLGTPGPGNTIYF.

CDR3 sequence (DNA): TGTGCCAGCAGTTACTCGGGAGGGGAGGAACTGTTTTTT. Protein product: CASSYSGGEELFF. The J gene is TRBJ1-4, the V gene TRBV6-5; D may be TRBD1 (5 bases). This CDR3 has 13 amino acids. Between the trimmed V and J ends, which lost 0 bases and 12 bases, there was a span of 11 bases. The V gene's germline CDR1 is MNHEY and CDR2 SVGAGI.

The chain joins TRBV5-8 to TRBJ1-1, with D maybe TRBD1 (5 bases). The CDR3 runs to 14 residues. Germline lookup yields CDR1 SGHTS and CDR2 YDEGEE. Trimming shortened V by 2 bases and J by 4 bases, and 12 bases separated the two germline ends. CDR3 amino acids: CASSLALGTTEAFF. The CDR3 DNA reads as TGTGCCAGCAGCTTAGCCCTCGGGACCACTGAAGCTTTCTTT.

The gene calls are TRBV5-5 and TRBJ1-3; 7 bases are shared with TRBD1. The CDR3 has 16 amino acids. CDR1 SGHKS and CDR2 YYEKEE come from the germline V gene (reference sequence). Trimming cost V 0 bases and J 0 bases; bases outside gene matches: 3. The CDR3 bases are TGTGCCAGCAGCTTGGTGGACAGGATCTCTGGAAACACCATATATTTT. It specifies CASSLVDRISGNTIYF.

This chain uses TRBV15 with TRBJ2-1; TRBD2 agrees at 9 bases. The CDR3 is 16 amino acids. With 3 bases clipped from V and 4 bases from J, the junction kept 7 bases outside the gene matches. CDR1 and CDR2 from the germline V gene are LNHNV and YYDKDF (reference sequence). CDR3 residues: CATSSVTSGEYNEQFF. Written as DNA, the CDR3 is TGTGCCACCAGCAGCGTGACTAGCGGAGAGTACAATGAGCAGTTCTTC.

This clone was seen ten or more times. The chain employs TRBV18 and TRBJ2-7; D might be TRBD1 (6 bases). The CDR3 is 13 amino acids. Trimming pared 8 bases from V and 9 bases from J, leaving 20 bases between. The germline V gene encodes CDR1 KGHSH and CDR2 LQKENI. The CDR3 is CASRGGSGGGQYF. The CDR3 coding sequence is TGTGCCAGCCGAGGGGGTAGTGGCGGCGGGCAGTACTTC.

The rearrangement uses TRBV6-5 and TRBJ1-1; D uncertain. The V end lost 7 bases, the J end lost 4 bases, and 10 bases lay between the germline ends. The germline CDR1 and CDR2 sequences are MNHEY and SVGAGI. The CDR3 covers 12 residues. As DNA, the CDR3 is TGTGCCAGCATCGGCCTGGGCACTGAAGCTTTCTTT. It specifies CASIGLGTEAFF.

V gene TRBV4-3 combines with J gene TRBJ2-5; D possibly uses TRBD1 or TRBD2 (5 bases each). Between the trimmed V and J ends, which lost 0 bases and 3 bases, there was a span of 11 bases. Germline CDR1 and CDR2: LGHNA and YSLEER. This CDR3 spans 15 amino acids. The CDR3 reads CASSQDRGTKETQYF. For the CDR3, the DNA is TGCGCCAGCAGCCAAGATCGAGGGACCAAAGAGACCCAGTACTTC.

The rearrangement links TRBV6-5 to TRBJ1-2; 10 bases are shared with TRBD1. Germline CDR1 and CDR2: MNHEY and SVGAGI. The ends lost 6 bases at V and 8 bases at J; junction bases unmatched: 6. The CDR3 runs to 13 residues. The CDR3 loop reads CASRRQGAGGYTF. The CDR3 DNA is TGTGCCAGCAGGAGACAGGGGGCTGGAGGCTACACCTTC.

The chain joins TRBV5-6 to TRBJ2-3; D unclear. Germline assignment: CDR1 SGHDT and CDR2 YYEEEE. The CDR3 runs to 13 residues. Trimming took 2 bases from V and 4 from J, leaving 8 bases between them. CDR3 sequence: CASSLLLPDTQYF. The CDR3 DNA reads as TGTGCCAGCAGCTTACTTTTGCCAGATACGCAGTATTTT.

The gene calls are TRBV7-9 and TRBJ2-3, with a weak D call TRBD1 (6 bases). The germline V and J ends were trimmed by 6 bases and 6 bases, with 10 bases remaining between them. Germline V lookup: CDR1 SEHNR, CDR2 FQNEAQ (reference sequence). The length of the CDR3 is 12 residues. The CDR3 protein is CASSSQGDTQYF. In DNA, the CDR3 is TGTGCCAGCAGTTCACAGGGTGATACGCAGTATTTT.

The chain links TRBV6-5 to TRBJ1-2; D remains ambiguous. The CDR3 has 15 amino acids. Germline CDR1 is MNHEY and CDR2 is SVGAGI. The V end lost 0 bases, the J end lost 8 bases, and 16 bases lay between the germline ends. As DNA, the CDR3 is TGTGCCAGCAGTTACTCGGTACAGCTGCGGGAAGGCTACACCTTC. Translating it yields CASSYSVQLREGYTF.

Only one count was recorded for this clone. The CDR3 here is CASNRMGQGDSPLHF. In DNA form, the CDR3 reads TGTGCCAGCAATAGAATGGGACAGGGGGATTCACCCCTCCACTTT. The chain carries TRBV6-6 and TRBJ1-6, with 11 bases matching TRBD1. V shed 7 bases, J shed 8 bases, and the junction held 7 bases outside the gene matches. The V gene's germline CDR1 is MNHNY and CDR2 SVGAGI (reference sequence). The CDR3 spans 15 residues.

This rearrangement joins TRBV30 to TRBJ1-2, with 9 nucleotides matching TRBD1. V trimming: 0 bases; J trimming: 0 bases; junction bases outside the gene matches: 5. Germline CDR1 and CDR2: GTSNPN and SVGIG (reference sequence). The CDR3 covers 16 residues. The DNA of the CDR3 is TGTGCCTGGAGTGTACGGACAGGGGCCCCTAACTATGGCTACACCTTC. Protein: CAWSVRTGAPNYGYTF.

The chain couples TRBV4-3 to TRBJ2-3; 9 nucleotides line up with TRBD2. From germline, CDR1 is LGHNA and CDR2 YSLEER. The CDR3 extends over 18 amino acids. J gave up 0 bases and V 0 bases, and 7 bases lay outside the gene matches. In DNA form, the CDR3 reads TGCGCCAGCAGCCAAGATCTGGCTAGCGGGATCAGCACAGATACGCAGTATTTT. This gives the protein CASSQDLASGISTDTQYF.

As DNA, the CDR3 is TGTGCCAGCGGAGGGGCGGGACAGCCCCAGCATTTT. It yields the protein CASGGAGQPQHF. This rearrangement joins TRBV6-1 to TRBJ1-5; TRBD1 is a possible D gene (5 bases). CDR3 length: 12 amino acids. Germline V gene sequence: CDR1 MNHNS, CDR2 SASEGT. The germline V and J ends were trimmed by 8 bases and 7 bases, with 12 bases remaining between them.

V usage is TRBV5-6 and J usage is TRBJ2-1; D is unclear. With 2 bases removed from V and 8 bases from J, the gap between germline ends came to 5 bases. Germline CDR1 reads SGHDT; CDR2 reads YYEEEE. This CDR3 comprises 11 residues. In nucleotides, the CDR3 is TGTGCCAGCAGCTTCCAGCATGAGCAGTTCTTC. As protein: CASSFQHEQFF.

The V call is TRBV5-1, the J call TRBJ2-3, with 10 nucleotides matching TRBD2. The CDR3 covers 13 residues. With 0 bases clipped from V and 11 bases from J, the junction kept 3 bases outside the gene matches. CDR1 is SGHRS, CDR2 YFSETQ, per germline. The CDR3 coding sequence is TGCGCCAGCAGCTTGGCTAGCGGGGGACAGCAGTATTTT. This sequence encodes CASSLASGGQQYF.

A few counts support this clone. This sequence joins TRBV30 and TRBJ2-5, with D perhaps TRBD1 (5 bases). The CDR3 totals 13 residues. Germline values: CDR1 GTSNPN, CDR2 SVGIG (reference sequence). Deletions cut 1 base from V and 0 bases from J, with 6 bases between. The CDR3, as DNA: TGTGCCTGGAGTGAGGGGAACCAAGAGACCCAGTACTTC. This gives the protein CAWSEGNQETQYF.

The gene calls are TRBV19 and TRBJ1-3; 8 bases match TRBD1. This CDR3 is 15 amino acids long. Per germline, CDR1 LNHDA and CDR2 SQIVND (reference sequence). J gave up 0 bases and V 3 bases, and 1 base lay outside the gene matches. CDR3 nucleotide sequence: TGTGCCAGTAGTATCACAGGGGGCTCTGGAAACACCATATATTTT. Translated, it gives CASSITGGSGNTIYF.

The J gene is TRBJ1-1, the V gene TRBV6-5; TRBD1 matches 11 bases. V lost 0 bases to trimming and J lost 10 bases; unmatched junction nucleotides: 1. The germline V gene encodes CDR1 MNHEY and CDR2 SVGAGI. The CDR3 contains 13 residues. CDR3 DNA: TGTGCCAGCAGTTACTCGGACAGGGGGCTAGCTTTCTTT. Translating it yields CASSYSDRGLAFF.

This clone turned up a few times. The CDR3 DNA reads TGTGCCAGCTCACCCCGGACATACACTGAAGCTTTCTTT. The encoded protein is CASSPRTYTEAFF. V usage is TRBV18 and J usage is TRBJ1-1; a weak D match, TRBD1 (5 bases). V lost 3 bases, J lost 3 bases, and 8 bases lay in between. The CDR3 extends over 13 amino acids. The germline V gene encodes CDR1 KGHSH and CDR2 LQKENI.